This T cell receptor (beta chain) was sequenced during a study of cytomegalovirus exposure and HLA in healthy donors. Study-wide context: As released early, the data held about 85 million unique TCRs from HLA-typed donors.

Overall study results and limits: The study designated 164 TCR beta chains cytomegalovirus-associated.

As concerns this clone: What it binds is not known.

Primers for the PCR totalled 60 Vbeta and 13 Jbeta. The method was immunoSEQ multiplex PCR; TCRdb's version includes in-frame clones alone and lacks a portion of them. The sample includes around 150,000 clones, about three fifths of them seen just once. Donors consisted of healthy bone marrow donors. The CDR3 totals 16 residues. Germline V CDR1 and CDR2: SGHTS, YDEGEE. The V end was cut by 4 bases, the J end by 0 bases, with 14 bases between. The source is a male donor in good health and CMV-seronegative. Sequenced material: PBMCs. The chain recombines TRBV5-8 with TRBJ1-3; D remains unclear. The CDR3 region is CASSPWALSSGNTIYF. CDR3 sequence (DNA): TGTGCCAGCAGCCCTTGGGCCCTCAGCTCTGGAAACACCATATATTTT.